These 7 T cell receptor beta chains were all obtained from the same sample, sequenced in a study of blood T cells in healthy people across ages. Through a sample-barcoded 5' primer and a J-beta primer mix, a second PCR was run for roughly 6 to 11 cycles. One entry per CDR3 protein, called by TCRdb with MiXCR from the 5' RACE reads. The table shows around 1,000,000 distinct CDR3 sequences, with approximately 38% occurring only once. Sequenced sample: blood. These receptors were obtained from a man aged 18 to 30 in good health.

The V and J genes are TRBV20-1 and TRBJ1-1; D gene ambiguous. The germline gives CDR1 DFQATT, CDR2 SNEGSKA (reference sequence). This CDR3 region has 13 residues. Deletions cut 2 bases from V and 1 base from J, with 8 bases between. CDR3 DNA: TGCAGTGCTAGAACTGCAGCGAACACTGAAGCTTTCTTT. Its protein product is CSARTAANTEAFF.

This chain links TRBV29-1 with TRBJ1-2; the D gene is possibly TRBD1 (5 bases). Looked up from germline, CDR1 is SQVTM and CDR2 is ANQGSEA. Trimming stripped 3 bases from V and 6 bases from J, with 14 bases between. CDR3 length: 13 residues. CDR3 region: CSVDRGRSNGYTF. The CDR3 DNA is TGCAGCGTTGATAGGGGACGGAGTAATGGCTACACCTTC.

J is TRBJ2-5 and V is TRBV28; tentatively, D is TRBD1 (6 bases). This CDR3 region has 15 residues. Germline V CDR1 and CDR2: MDHEN, SYDVKM. V was pared by 3 bases and J by 11 bases, with 22 bases between. The CDR3 region is CASSFQGSNPYGQYF. Written as DNA, the CDR3 is TGTGCCAGCAGTTTTCAGGGGTCAAACCCCTACGGGCAGTACTTC.

This clonotype turned up a few times. V gene TRBV4-1 combines with J gene TRBJ2-5; D not certain. CDR3 size: 16 residues. The germline V gene encodes CDR1 MGHRA and CDR2 YSYEKL. Between the trimmed V and J ends, which lost 0 bases and 5 bases, there was a span of 16 bases. CDR3 in DNA: TGCGCCAGCAGCCAAGAATCCGGATCCCCTGGGGAGACCCAGTACTTC. Its protein is CASSQESGSPGETQYF.

This clonotype was detected only a few times. This rearrangement joins TRBV28 to TRBJ2-5; D perhaps matches TRBD2 (6 bases). Germline loops: CDR1 MDHEN, CDR2 SYDVKM. This CDR3 is built from 14 residues. The ends were cut back, 5 bases at V and 4 bases at J, with 14 bases in the middle. The CDR3 region is CASSQWGTRETQYF. The CDR3 nucleotides read TGTGCCAGCAGTCAGTGGGGGACTCGAGAGACCCAGTACTTC.

The V and J genes are TRBV12-3 or TRBV12-4 and TRBJ1-1; no clear D. The CDR3 extends over 14 amino acids. V lost 4 bases and J lost 0, with 9 bases in between. The CDR3 region has the DNA TGTGCCAGCAGTTGGGCACAACTGAACACTGAAGCTTTCTTT. Protein: CASSWAQLNTEAFF.

J is TRBJ2-1 and V is TRBV20-1; D may be TRBD2 (6 bases). V lost 0 bases, J lost 2 bases, and 11 bases lay in between. The CDR3 has 15 residues. CDR1 is DFQATT and CDR2 is SNEGSKA in the germline V gene (reference sequence). CDR3 DNA: TGCAGTGCTAGAGAGAGAGCGGGCCCCTACAATGAGCAGTTCTTC. Translation: CSARERAGPYNEQFF.